Given below is one T cell receptor beta chain in context. Its specific antigen is unknown. No base-level quality is on record; no much larger clone is a single base apart. Following the manufacturer's recommendations, the immunoSEQ kit was used to generate TCR beta libraries from genomic DNA. To prepare the libraries, a first multiplex PCR with proprietary primers was run, followed by a second PCR that added unique barcodes, and a bead cleanup was done after each round. A positive control reaction and a negative control reaction, both provided in the kit, were run with every batch of samples. The final libraries underwent checking on an Agilent 4200 TapeStation D1000 ScreenTape, volumetric pooling, and quantification by qPCR. Sequencing was performed on an Illumina NextSeq500 using a MidOutput 150-cycle cartridge, with 156 Read1 cycles, 15 Index1 cycles, and the kit custom primers. The pooled library was loaded at approximately 1 pM with an approximately 22% PhiX control spike-in. Under the source paper's analysis protocol: Vendor-processed data were analyzed in R, and a clonotype was defined as all T cells sharing the same CDR3 nucleotide sequence. For clone abundance analyses, frequencies were normalized to the 10,000 most abundant clones in each sample. Public T cell clones, which averaged fewer than five per sample, were excluded before analysis. A difference in abundance of at least 32-fold between compartments was used to define tumor-enriched and baseline blood-enriched clonotypes. A beta-binomial differential abundance model was applied to find clonotypes that expanded or contracted between blood time points. The Baroni-Urbani and Buser coefficient was used to measure tumor-blood repertoire similarity, and groups were compared with two-tailed Wilcoxon tests in R. What TCRdb holds here is the immuneACCESS table cut down to in-frame rearrangements. Part of the clones is not present; checked against another copy, under half of the missing clones reflect an unresolved V gene, and the others are unexplained. The V and J calls and the clone size are those of that table, but D and trimming were determined from the DNA. This sample gives some 100,000 clones in total; over 65% of them show up just once. The top ten hold around 6.7% of the sample.

Relative to germline, V is 5 bases shorter and J is 0 bases shorter, with 11 bases between their ends. From its cysteine to its phenylalanine, the CDR3 spans 15 amino acids. Here the CDR3 DNA is all that survives: 45 bases in frame from base 1. For CDR1 and CDR2, the germline V gene lists MDHEN and SYDVKM. This entry belongs to a study of radiation and T cells in renal cell carcinoma (dated by TCRdb to 2018 to 2021). Regarding the study in general: The samples were obtained from a clinical trial, where primary renal cell carcinomas were treated with 15 Gy stereotactic body radiation therapy and then removed by nephrectomy 4 weeks afterward. In total, approximately 55 samples, comprising approximately 26 tumors and 27 peripheral blood samples, were subjected to TCR beta sequencing. Across all 50 or so samples, several million unique CDR3 nucleotide sequences, encoding 2,658,974 unique CDR3 amino acid sequences, were identified.

Overall results and qualifications from the work: With a single-armed trial design, the study had no way to address how radiation dose or scheduling affects the TCR repertoire. Because pretreatment tumor biopsies were not available, the baseline intratumoral presence of clonotypes could not be determined. Dynamics of the blood repertoire were not tracked past 4 weeks after treatment. In blood, the top tumor clonotypes increased between baseline and 2 weeks post-radiation and then shrank by 4 weeks, which suggests that tumor-resident clones expanded only transiently.

The sample's time point label, decoded: baseline pretreatment blood. The treatment or condition label, as the study defines it: 15 Gy SBRT to primary tumor, nephrectomy 4 weeks later. To follow tumor-enriched clonotypes, peripheral blood was collected serially from radiation-treated patients at baseline and again at 2 weeks and 4 weeks after SBRT. Every patient had renal cell carcinoma of clear cell pathology. Genomic DNA for TCR sequencing was prepared using the QIAamp DNA Blood Mini Kit (Qiagen). Only samples passing all quality control checks were included in the analyses. The sequenced sample was blood, obtained from a patient whose treatment included radiotherapy and nephrectomy. This TCR derives from a man in his sixties with renal cell carcinoma. This sequence uses TRBV28 and TRBJ1-5, and TRBD1 may be the D gene, going by 6 matching bases. The bases read TGTGCCAGCAGTGAACAGGGCGGTAGCAATCAGCCCCAGCATTTT. This gives the protein CASSEQGGSNQPQHF.